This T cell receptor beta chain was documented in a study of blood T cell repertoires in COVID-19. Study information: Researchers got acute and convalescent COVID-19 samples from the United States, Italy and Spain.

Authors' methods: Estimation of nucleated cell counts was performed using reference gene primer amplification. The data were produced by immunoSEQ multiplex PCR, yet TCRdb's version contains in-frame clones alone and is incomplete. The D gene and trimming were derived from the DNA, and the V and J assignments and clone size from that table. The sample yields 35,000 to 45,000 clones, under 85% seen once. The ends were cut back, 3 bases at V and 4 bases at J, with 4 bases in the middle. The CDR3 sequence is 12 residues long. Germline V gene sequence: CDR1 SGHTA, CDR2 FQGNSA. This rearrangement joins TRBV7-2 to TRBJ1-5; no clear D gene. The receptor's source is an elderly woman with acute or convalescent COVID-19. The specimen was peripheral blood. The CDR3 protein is CASSFPNQPQHF. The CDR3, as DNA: TGTGCCAGCAGCTTCCCGAATCAGCCCCAGCATTTT.